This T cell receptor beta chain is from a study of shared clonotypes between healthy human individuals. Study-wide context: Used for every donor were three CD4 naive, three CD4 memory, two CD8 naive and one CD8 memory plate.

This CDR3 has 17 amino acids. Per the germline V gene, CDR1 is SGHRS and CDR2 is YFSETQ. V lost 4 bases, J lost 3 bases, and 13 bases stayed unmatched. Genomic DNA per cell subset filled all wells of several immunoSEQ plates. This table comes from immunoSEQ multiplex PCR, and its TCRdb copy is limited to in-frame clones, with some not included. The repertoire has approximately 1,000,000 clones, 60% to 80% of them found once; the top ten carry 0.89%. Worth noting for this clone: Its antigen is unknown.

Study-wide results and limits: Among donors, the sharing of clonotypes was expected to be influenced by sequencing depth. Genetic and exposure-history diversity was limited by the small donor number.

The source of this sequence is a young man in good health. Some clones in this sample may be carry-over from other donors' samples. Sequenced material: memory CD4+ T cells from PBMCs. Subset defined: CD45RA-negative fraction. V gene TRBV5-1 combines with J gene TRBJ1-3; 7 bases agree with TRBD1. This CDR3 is CASSQQGTDASGNTIYF. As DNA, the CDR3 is TGCGCCAGCAGCCAGCAAGGGACAGACGCTAGTGGAAACACCATATATTTT. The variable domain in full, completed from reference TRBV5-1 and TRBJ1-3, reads KAGVTQTPRYLIKTRGQQVTLSCSPISGHRSVSWYQQTPGQGLQFLFEYFSETQRNKGNFPGRFSGRQFSNSRSEMNVSTLELGDSALYLCASSQQGTDASGNTIYFGEGSWLTVV.